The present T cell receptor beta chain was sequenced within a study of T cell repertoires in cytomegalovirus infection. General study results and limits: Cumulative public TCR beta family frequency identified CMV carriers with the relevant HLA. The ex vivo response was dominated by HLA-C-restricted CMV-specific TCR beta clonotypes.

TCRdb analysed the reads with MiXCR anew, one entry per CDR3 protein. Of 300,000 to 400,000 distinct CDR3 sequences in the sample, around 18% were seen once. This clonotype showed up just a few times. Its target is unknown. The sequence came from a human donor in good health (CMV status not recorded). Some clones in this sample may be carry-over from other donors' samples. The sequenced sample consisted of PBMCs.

CDR3 coding DNA: TGTGCCAGCACACAATTTCACAGGGACGAGCAGTACTTC. Protein product: CASTQFHRDEQYF. The chain employs TRBV28 and TRBJ2-7, with D possibly matching TRBD1 (6 bases). Germline V gene data show CDR1 as MDHEN and CDR2 as SYDVKM. Trimming removed 7 bases from V and 5 bases from J, with 15 bases in between. CDR3 size: 13 residues.